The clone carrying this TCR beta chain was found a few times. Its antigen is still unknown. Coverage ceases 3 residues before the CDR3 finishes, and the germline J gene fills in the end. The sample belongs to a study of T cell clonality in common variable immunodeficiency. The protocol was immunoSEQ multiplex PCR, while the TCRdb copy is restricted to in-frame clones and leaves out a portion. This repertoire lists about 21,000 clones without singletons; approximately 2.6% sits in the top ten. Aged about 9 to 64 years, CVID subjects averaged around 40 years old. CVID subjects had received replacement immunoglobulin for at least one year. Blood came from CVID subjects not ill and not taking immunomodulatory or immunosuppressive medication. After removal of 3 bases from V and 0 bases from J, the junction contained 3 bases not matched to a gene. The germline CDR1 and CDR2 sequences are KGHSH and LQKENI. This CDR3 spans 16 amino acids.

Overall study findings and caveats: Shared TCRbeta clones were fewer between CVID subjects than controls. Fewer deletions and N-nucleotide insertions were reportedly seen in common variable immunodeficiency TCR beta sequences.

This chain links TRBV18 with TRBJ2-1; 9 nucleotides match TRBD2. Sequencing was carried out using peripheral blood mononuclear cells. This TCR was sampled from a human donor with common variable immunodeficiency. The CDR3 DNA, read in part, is TGTGCCAGCTCACCCCTAGCGGGGAGCTCCTACAATGAG. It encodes CASSPLAGSSYNE. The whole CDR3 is CASSPLAGSSYNEQFF.